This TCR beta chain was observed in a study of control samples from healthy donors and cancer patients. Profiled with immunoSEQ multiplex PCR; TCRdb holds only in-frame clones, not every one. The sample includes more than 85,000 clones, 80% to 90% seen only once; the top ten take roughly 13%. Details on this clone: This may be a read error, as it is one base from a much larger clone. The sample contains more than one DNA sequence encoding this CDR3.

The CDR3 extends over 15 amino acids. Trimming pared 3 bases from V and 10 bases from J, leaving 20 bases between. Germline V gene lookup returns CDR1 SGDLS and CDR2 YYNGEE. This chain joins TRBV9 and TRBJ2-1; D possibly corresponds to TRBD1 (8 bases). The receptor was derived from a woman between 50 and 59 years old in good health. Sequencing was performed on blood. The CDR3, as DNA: TGTGCCAGCAGCGGCCCGGGGGGAGGGGACAGGGAGCAGTTCTTC. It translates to CASSGPGGGDREQFF.